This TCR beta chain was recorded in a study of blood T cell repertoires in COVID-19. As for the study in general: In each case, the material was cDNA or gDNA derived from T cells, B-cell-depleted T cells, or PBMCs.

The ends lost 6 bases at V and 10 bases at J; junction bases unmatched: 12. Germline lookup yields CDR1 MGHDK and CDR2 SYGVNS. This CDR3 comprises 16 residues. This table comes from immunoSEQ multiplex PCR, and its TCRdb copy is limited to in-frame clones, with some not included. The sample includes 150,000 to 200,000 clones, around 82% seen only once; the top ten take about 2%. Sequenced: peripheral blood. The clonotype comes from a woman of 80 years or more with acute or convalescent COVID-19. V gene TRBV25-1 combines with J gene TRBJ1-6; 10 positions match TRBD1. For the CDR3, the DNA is TGTGCCAGCAGAAAGAAGGGACAGGGGACGGGCTCACCCCTCCACTTT. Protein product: CASRKKGQGTGSPLHF. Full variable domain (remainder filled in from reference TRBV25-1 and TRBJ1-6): EADIYQTPRYLVIGTGKKITLECSQTMGHDKMYWYQQDPGMELHLIHYSYGVNSTEKGDLSSESTVSRIRTEHFPLTLESARPSHTSQYLCASRKKGQGTGSPLHFGNGTRLTVT.